This T cell receptor beta chain stems from a study of human thymus T cells. Notes on the study in general: The authors found apparently biased V and J gene usage in thymic and blood repertoires.

Thymic material originated from resections removed in the course of corrective heart surgery. Infants, healthy and Finnish, who were having corrective surgery for congenital heart defects served as donors. This CDR3 is built from 15 residues. The germline gives CDR1 MGHRA, CDR2 YSYEKL. The J segment lost 1 base and the V segment lost 0 bases, leaving 1 base of the junction unmatched. On this clone itself: Its antigen is still unknown.

The data were produced by immunoSEQ multiplex PCR, yet TCRdb's version contains in-frame clones alone and is incomplete. The table lists roughly 120,000 clones, around 94% of them singletons. The gene calls are TRBV4-1 and TRBJ2-7, with 9 positions matching TRBD2. Sequencing was done on a sample of thymus tissue. This TCR came from a boy in the first two years of life with a congenital heart defect but otherwise immunologically healthy. The CDR3 DNA sequence: TGCGCCAGCAGCCAAGACAGCGGGGGGTCCTACGAGCAGTACTTC. This translates into CASSQDSGGSYEQYF.